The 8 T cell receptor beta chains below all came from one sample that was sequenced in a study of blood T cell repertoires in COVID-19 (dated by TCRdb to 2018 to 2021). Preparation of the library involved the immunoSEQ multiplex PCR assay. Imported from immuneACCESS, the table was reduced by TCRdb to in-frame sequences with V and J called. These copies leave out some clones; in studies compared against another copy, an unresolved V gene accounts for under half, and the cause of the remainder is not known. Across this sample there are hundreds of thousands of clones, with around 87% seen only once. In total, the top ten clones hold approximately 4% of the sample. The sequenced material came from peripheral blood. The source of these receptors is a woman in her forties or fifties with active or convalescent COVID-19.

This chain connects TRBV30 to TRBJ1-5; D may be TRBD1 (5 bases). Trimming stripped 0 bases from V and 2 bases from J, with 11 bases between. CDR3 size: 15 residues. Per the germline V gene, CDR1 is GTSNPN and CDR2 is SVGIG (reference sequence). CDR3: CAWSVGLGGNQPQHF. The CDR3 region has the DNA TGTGCCTGGAGTGTAGGCCTAGGGGGCAATCAGCCCCAGCATTTT.

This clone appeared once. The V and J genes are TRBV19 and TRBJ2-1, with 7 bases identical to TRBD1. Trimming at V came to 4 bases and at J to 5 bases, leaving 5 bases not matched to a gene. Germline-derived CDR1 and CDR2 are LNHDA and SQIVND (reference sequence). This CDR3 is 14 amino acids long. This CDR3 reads CASSTGQPNNEQFF. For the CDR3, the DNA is TGTGCCAGTAGTACGGGACAGCCGAACAATGAGCAGTTCTTC.

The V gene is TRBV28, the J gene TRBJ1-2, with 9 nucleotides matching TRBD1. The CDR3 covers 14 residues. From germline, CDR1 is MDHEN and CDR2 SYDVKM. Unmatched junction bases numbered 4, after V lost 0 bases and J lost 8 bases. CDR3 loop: CASSLWGTGSGYTF. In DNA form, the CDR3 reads TGTGCCAGCAGTTTATGGGGGACAGGGAGCGGCTACACCTTC.

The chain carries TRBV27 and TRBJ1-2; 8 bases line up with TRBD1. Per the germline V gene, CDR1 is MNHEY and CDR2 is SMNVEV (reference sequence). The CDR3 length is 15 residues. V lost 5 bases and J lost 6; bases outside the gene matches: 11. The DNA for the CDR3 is TGTGCCAGCAGTCAAGAACCAGGGGGCCCGCATGGCTACACCTTC. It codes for CASSQEPGGPHGYTF.

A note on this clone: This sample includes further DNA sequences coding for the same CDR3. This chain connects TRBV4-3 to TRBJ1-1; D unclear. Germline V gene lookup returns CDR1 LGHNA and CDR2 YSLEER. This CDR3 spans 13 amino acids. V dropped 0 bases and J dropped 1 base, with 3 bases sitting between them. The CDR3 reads CASSQDKNTEAFF. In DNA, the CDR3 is TGCGCCAGCAGCCAAGACAAGAACACTGAAGCTTTCTTT.

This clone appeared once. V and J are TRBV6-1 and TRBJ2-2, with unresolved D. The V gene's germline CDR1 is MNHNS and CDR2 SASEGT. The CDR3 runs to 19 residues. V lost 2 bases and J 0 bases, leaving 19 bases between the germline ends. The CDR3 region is CASSEWAESRRSNTGELFF. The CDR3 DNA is TGTGCCAGCAGTGAATGGGCAGAAAGTCGTAGGTCGAACACCGGGGAGCTGTTTTTT.

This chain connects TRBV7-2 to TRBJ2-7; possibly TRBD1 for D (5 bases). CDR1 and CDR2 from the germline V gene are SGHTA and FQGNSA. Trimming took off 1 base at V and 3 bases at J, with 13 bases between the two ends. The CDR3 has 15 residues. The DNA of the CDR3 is TGTGCCAGCAGCTTAGTTGACAGCTCCTTCTACGAGCAGTACTTC. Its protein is CASSLVDSSFYEQYF.

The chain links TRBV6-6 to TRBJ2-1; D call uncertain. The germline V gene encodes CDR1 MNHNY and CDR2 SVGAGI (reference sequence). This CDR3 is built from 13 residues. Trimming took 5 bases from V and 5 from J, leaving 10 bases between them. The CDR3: CASSHLLNNEQFF. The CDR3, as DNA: TGTGCCAGCAGTCACCTACTCAACAATGAGCAGTTCTTC.